The 29 T cell receptor beta chains listed next were all sequenced from one sample in a study of cytomegalovirus exposure and HLA in healthy donors. Use of 60 Vbeta and 13 Jbeta primers characterized the PCR. Using immunoSEQ multiplex PCR, the repertoire was profiled, and TCRdb retains in-frame clones only, with some absent. The sample has about 160,000 clones; 80% to 85% are singletons. The sample comprised PBMCs. These receptors originate from a man between 25 and 39 years old in good health and CMV-seronegative.

The gene calls are TRBV7-2 and TRBJ2-3; TRBD1 matches at 7 bases. Germline CDR1 reads SGHTA; CDR2 reads FQGNSA. The CDR3 sequence is 13 residues long. J gave up 9 bases and V 5 bases, and 8 bases lay outside the gene matches. The chain's CDR3 is CASSPNRGGTQYF. The DNA for the CDR3 is TGTGCCAGCAGCCCAAACAGGGGTGGGACGCAGTATTTT. Drawing the rest from reference TRBV7-2 and TRBJ2-3, the complete variable domain is GAGVSQSPSNKVTEKGKDVELRCDPISGHTALYWYRQSLGQGLEFLIYFQGNSAPDKSGLPSDRFSAERTGGSVSTLTIQRTQQEDSAVYLCASSPNRGGTQYFGPGTRLTVL.

This clone was seen only once. The chain is built from TRBV27 and TRBJ1-2; D not certain. V dropped 3 bases and J dropped 4 bases, with 9 bases sitting between them. The CDR3 runs to 13 residues. Germline V gene data show CDR1 as MNHEY and CDR2 as SMNVEV (reference sequence). CDR3 in DNA: TGTGCCAGCAGTTTTAGGTCGGGCTATGGCTACACCTTC. It specifies CASSFRSGYGYTF.

This chain joins TRBV19 and TRBJ2-2, with 7 bases lining up with TRBD2. This CDR3 spans 13 amino acids. After removal of 7 bases from V and 7 bases from J, the junction contained 6 bases not matched to a gene. Germline CDR1 LNHDA, CDR2 SQIVND (reference sequence). CDR3 amino acids: CASKASGVGELFF. CDR3 bases: TGTGCCAGTAAGGCTAGCGGTGTCGGGGAGCTGTTTTTT. The variable domain in full, with the rest retrieved from reference TRBV19 and TRBJ2-2, is DGGITQSPKYLFRKEGQNVTLSCEQNLNHDAMYWYRQDPGQGLRLIYYSQIVNDFQKGDIAEGYSVSREKKESFPLTVTSAQKNPTAFYLCASKASGVGELFFGEGSRLTVL.

This chain uses TRBV28 with TRBJ1-1; D may be TRBD1 (6 bases). V lost 5 bases and J 1 base, leaving 11 bases between the germline ends. Germline V lookup: CDR1 MDHEN, CDR2 SYDVKM. This CDR3 is 14 amino acids long. The CDR3 protein is CASSADSGNTEAFF. CDR3 in DNA: TGTGCCAGCAGTGCGGACAGCGGGAACACTGAAGCTTTCTTT. The entire variable domain, with the rest obtained from reference TRBV28 and TRBJ1-1, is as follows: DVKVTQSSRYLVKRTGEKVFLECVQDMDHENMFWYRQDPGLGLRLIYFSYDVKMKEKGDIPEGYSVSREKKERFSLILESASTNQTSMYLCASSADSGNTEAFFGQGTRLTVV.

This chain uses TRBV10-1 with TRBJ2-2, with D maybe TRBD1 (5 bases). This CDR3 is built from 14 residues. CDR1 WNHNN and CDR2 SYGVQD come from the germline V gene (reference sequence). The ends were cut back, 2 bases at V and 3 bases at J, with 7 bases in the middle. The CDR3 nucleotides are TGCGCCAGCAGTGAGGGGGCCGACACCGGGGAGCTGTTTTTT. Amino acids: CASSEGADTGELFF.

The rearrangement uses TRBV6-1 and TRBJ2-7, with 7 bases identical to TRBD2. J lost 0 bases, V lost 2 bases, and 4 bases had no gene match. Germline-derived CDR1 and CDR2 are MNHNS and SASEGT. There are 15 residues in the CDR3. CDR3 DNA: TGTGCCAGCAGTGAACTGGGAGGGAGCTCCTACGAGCAGTACTTC. Its protein product is CASSELGGSSYEQYF.

The rearrangement joins TRBV19 to TRBJ2-1; 9 bases map to TRBD2. With V trimmed by 7 bases and J by 1 base, 11 bases remained unmatched. The V gene's germline CDR1 is LNHDA and CDR2 SQIVND (reference sequence). The CDR3 covers 17 residues. CDR3 coding DNA: TGTGCCAGTACCTCTCCATTTCTAGCGGGATCCTACAATGAGCAGTTCTTC. The encoded protein is CASTSPFLAGSYNEQFF.

The genes are TRBV5-3 and TRBJ1-4; TRBD1 might be the D (6 bases). TRBV5-3 is known as an ORF, though its function is uncertain. Between the trimmed V and J ends, which lost 0 bases and 3 bases, there was a span of 6 bases. This CDR3 has 14 residues. This CDR3 reads CARSLGTANEKLFF. The DNA for the CDR3 is TGTGCCAGAAGCTTGGGGACAGCTAATGAAAAACTGTTTTTT.

The CDR3 region has the DNA TGTGCCACCAGCAGAGACCACATGGAGCCCTACGAGCAGTACTTC. This codes for CATSRDHMEPYEQYF. The chain uses TRBV15 and TRBJ2-7; D uncertain. The germline V gene has CDR1 LNHNV and CDR2 YYDKDF (reference sequence). The CDR3 is made up of 15 amino acids. V was trimmed by 0 bases and J by 2 bases, leaving 11 bases between them.

Concerning this clone: The sample contains more than one DNA sequence encoding this CDR3. CDR3 loop: CASSVDRGRETQYF. CDR3 in DNA: TGTGCCAGCAGCGTAGACAGGGGGCGAGAGACCCAGTACTTC. The chain has TRBV9 and TRBJ2-5, with 9 bases lining up with TRBD1. In germline, CDR1 is SGDLS, CDR2 YYNGEE. The CDR3 covers 14 residues. J lost 4 bases, V lost 0 bases, and 1 base had no gene match.

CDR3: CASSGQGGGANYGYTF. As DNA, the CDR3 is TGTGCCAGCAGCGGACAGGGTGGTGGAGCTAACTATGGCTACACCTTC. This chain connects TRBV9 to TRBJ1-2; 7 bases fit TRBD1. Trimming took 3 bases from V and 0 from J; bases not matched to a gene: 8. Germline-derived CDR1 and CDR2 are SGDLS and YYNGEE. The CDR3 has 16 residues.

The chain couples TRBV19 to TRBJ2-7; 8 bases match TRBD1. The germline CDR1 and CDR2 sequences are LNHDA and SQIVND (reference sequence). The trim removed 6 bases at V and 6 bases at J, leaving 7 bases unmatched. The CDR3 is 13 residues long. CDR3 residues: CASRNTGGAEQYF. In DNA, the CDR3 is TGTGCCAGTAGAAACACAGGGGGAGCCGAGCAGTACTTC.

The chain couples TRBV6-5 to TRBJ2-5; 8 bases are a match to TRBD1. The ends lost 8 bases at V and 2 bases at J; junction bases unmatched: 7. Germline-derived CDR1 and CDR2 are MNHEY and SVGAGI. The CDR3 spans 14 residues. The DNA for the CDR3 is TGTGCCAGCGGTGGCAGGGGGCGTCAAGAGACCCAGTACTTC. Protein product: CASGGRGRQETQYF.

Worth noting for this clone: Relative to the germline gene, one junction end is altered; a read error may explain this. DNA for the CDR3: TGTTCCAGCAGCCCCGCGGAGGGACAGGGGCACAATGAGCAGTTCTTC. It encodes CSSSPAEGQGHNEQFF. This chain uses TRBV7-9 with TRBJ2-1; 10 positions agree with TRBD1. Germline V gene data show CDR1 as SEHNR and CDR2 as FQNEAQ (reference sequence). CDR3 length equals 16 residues.

CDR3 coding DNA: TGTGCCAGCAGCTTGGCTAGCGGGAGCTACGAGCAGTACTTC. It translates to CASSLASGSYEQYF. The chain combines TRBV7-2 with TRBJ2-7; 10 positions match TRBD2. The J segment lost 3 bases and the V segment lost 3 bases, leaving 2 bases of the junction unmatched. CDR3 length: 14 amino acids. Germline V gives CDR1 SGHTA, CDR2 FQGNSA.

This chain uses TRBV2 with TRBJ2-7; perhaps TRBD1 as D (6 bases). V was cut by 7 bases and J by 1 base, with 14 bases left in between. From germline, CDR1 is SNHLY and CDR2 FYNNEI. There are 14 residues in the CDR3. CDR3: CASTRQERSYEQYF. The CDR3 nucleotides are TGTGCCAGCACCCGACAGGAGCGGTCCTACGAGCAGTACTTC.

J is TRBJ1-2 and V is TRBV4-3; D perhaps matches TRBD1 (5 bases). The CDR3 loop spans 15 amino acids. Germline V CDR1 and CDR2: LGHNA, YSLEER. V was cut by 1 base and J by 4 bases, with 13 bases left in between. The CDR3 is CASSQVTEMPYGYTF. CDR3 nucleotide sequence: TGCGCCAGCAGCCAAGTGACAGAGATGCCCTATGGCTACACCTTC.

This sequence joins TRBV7-6 and TRBJ1-1; weak D call: TRBD1 (6 bases). Trimming pared 3 bases from V and 11 bases from J, leaving 16 bases between. The CDR3 covers 13 residues. The germline V gene has CDR1 SGHVS and CDR2 FNYEAQ. This CDR3 reads CASSLGGGREAFF. The CDR3 DNA sequence: TGTGCCAGCAGCTTGGGTGGGGGGCGGGAGGCTTTCTTT.

The chain has TRBV6-1 and TRBJ2-7; D is perhaps TRBD1 (5 bases). The CDR3 runs 14 residues. Trimming removed 2 bases at V and 3 bases at J, with 11 bases between. From germline, CDR1 is MNHNS and CDR2 SASEGT. Here the CDR3 reads CASSETSGHYEQYF. The CDR3 DNA reads TGTGCCAGCAGTGAAACGTCAGGGCACTACGAGCAGTACTTC.

This clone has only one observation. The chain couples TRBV6-1 to TRBJ1-1; possibly TRBD1 for D (6 bases). V was shortened by 2 bases and J by 10 bases, with 17 bases between the two germline ends. Per germline, CDR1 MNHNS and CDR2 SASEGT. This CDR3 comprises 14 residues. The chain's CDR3 is CASSELFRGRRAFF. In DNA, the CDR3 is TGTGCCAGCAGTGAATTGTTCAGGGGTCGGCGAGCTTTCTTT.

The chain carries TRBV2 and TRBJ1-5; TRBD1 aligns across 7 bases. After removal of 6 bases from V and 4 bases from J, the junction contained 12 bases not matched to a gene. Germline CDR1 reads SNHLY; CDR2 reads FYNNEI. The CDR3 length is 16 residues. The CDR3 reads CASRDQSGTDNQPQHF. The CDR3 DNA sequence: TGTGCCAGCAGAGATCAGTCCGGGACAGATAATCAGCCCCAGCATTTT.

This clone was observed once. The chain links TRBV5-1 to TRBJ2-1; 7 bases match TRBD1. With V trimmed by 4 bases and J by 4 bases, 5 bases remained unmatched. CDR3 length: 14 amino acids. Germline lookup yields CDR1 SGHRS and CDR2 YFSETQ. CDR3 sequence: CASSDWDSYNEQFF. The CDR3 coding sequence is TGCGCCAGCAGCGATTGGGACAGTTACAATGAGCAGTTCTTC.

The CDR3 region is CASSLAGWAGATSSYNEQFF. For the CDR3, the DNA is TGTGCCAGCAGCTTAGCAGGATGGGCAGGGGCGACGAGCTCCTACAATGAGCAGTTCTTC. The J gene is TRBJ2-1, the V gene TRBV7-8, with TRBD1 as a possible D gene (6 bases). The V and J ends lost 0 bases and 0 bases respectively, with 21 bases between them. Per germline, CDR1 SGHVS and CDR2 FQNEAQ. This CDR3 has 20 amino acids.

V is TRBV4-1 and J is TRBJ2-2; possibly TRBD1 for D (5 bases). The CDR3 loop spans 16 amino acids. Germline V lookup: CDR1 MGHRA, CDR2 YSYEKL. V was shortened by 6 bases and J by 0 bases, with 14 bases between the two germline ends. The CDR3 sequence is CASRRVTDANTGELFF. CDR3 coding DNA: TGCGCCAGCAGGCGAGTGACAGACGCGAACACCGGGGAGCTGTTTTTT.

The V call is TRBV7-3, the J call TRBJ2-7, with D perhaps matching TRBD2 (5 bases). With 2 bases removed from V and 4 bases from J, the gap between germline ends came to 9 bases. CDR1 SGHTA and CDR2 FQGTGA come from the germline V gene. The CDR3 is 13 amino acids. This CDR3 is CASSLSPGYEQYF. Here the CDR3 DNA reads TGTGCCAGCAGCTTATCCCCGGGATACGAGCAGTACTTC.

The V and J genes are TRBV7-2 and TRBJ1-1; 7 bases line up with TRBD1. Trimming cost V 0 bases and J 0 bases; bases outside gene matches: 22. The CDR3 is 22 amino acids. In germline, CDR1 is SGHTA, CDR2 FQGNSA. The CDR3 here is CASSLANSGQFANRGMNTEAFF. CDR3 DNA: TGTGCCAGCAGCTTAGCAAATTCGGGACAGTTTGCGAACCGGGGAATGAACACTGAAGCTTTCTTT.

This chain connects TRBV30 to TRBJ2-1; a weak D match, TRBD2 (6 bases). The CDR3 totals 13 residues. The V end lost 0 bases, the J end lost 9 bases, and 12 bases lay between the germline ends. Germline CDR1 reads GTSNPN; CDR2 reads SVGIG (reference sequence). The CDR3 bases are TGTGCCTGGAGTGTTACCGGGAGTGGTGAGCAGTTCTTC. Its translation: CAWSVTGSGEQFF.

V gene TRBV5-8 combines with J gene TRBJ1-2, with 7 positions matching TRBD1. The V gene end was trimmed by 4 bases and the J gene end by 6 bases; junction bases not matched to a gene: 6. Germline V gene sequence: CDR1 SGHTS, CDR2 YDEGEE. This CDR3 has 13 residues. The CDR3 spells CASSPDRVDGYTF. The CDR3 DNA sequence: TGTGCCAGCAGCCCTGACAGGGTAGATGGCTACACCTTC.

The chain joins TRBV4-2 to TRBJ2-5; TRBD2 matches 10 bases. Germline-derived CDR1 and CDR2 are LGHNA and YNFKEQ. Unmatched junction bases numbered 12, after V lost 0 bases and J lost 5 bases. This CDR3 is 18 amino acids long. CDR3 protein: CASSQEGLAGVGYETQYF. The CDR3 nucleotides are TGTGCCAGCAGCCAAGAAGGCCTAGCGGGAGTAGGGTATGAGACCCAGTACTTC.